This T cell receptor (beta chain) was recovered during a study of T cell responses to AZD1222 COVID-19 vaccine. Study results and caveats: Females outnumbered males among donors, who were mostly white British; clonal diversity was possibly underestimated.

CDR1 and CDR2 (germline): SGHTA, FQGTGA. The V and J ends lost 5 bases and 5 bases respectively, with 15 bases between them. The CDR3 loop spans 15 amino acids. Clones were sequenced by immunoSEQ multiplex PCR, and TCRdb holds only the in-frame ones, with some missing. This repertoire shows approximately 130,000 clones, 80% to 95% found once; its top ten account for approximately 1%. Points on this clone: The antigen is not known.

This specimen was peripheral blood, taken on day 0 of AZD1222 vaccination. The sequence was obtained from an adult in good health. The V and J genes are TRBV7-3 and TRBJ2-2, with a possible D match to TRBD2 (6 bases). The chain's CDR3 is CASSARGQRTGELFF. CDR3 nucleotides: TGTGCCAGCAGCGCGCGGGGCCAGAGGACCGGGGAGCTGTTTTTT.